The 20 T cell receptor beta chains in this list originate from one sample, sequenced in a study of T cells in Graves' hyperthyroidism and ophthalmopathy (dated by TCRdb to the late 2010s). The library was prepared using multiplex PCR. This sample was sequenced with an Illumina HiSeq 2000. TCR beta CDR3 regions were amplified from RNA transcripts. A first-round RT-PCR of the TCR CDR3 used the HTBI primer set with the Qiagen OneStep RT-PCR kit. TCRdb reworked the public reads: Q25 trimming with fastp, MiXCR clone assembly, productive beta chains retained. Each entry is one CDR3 protein sequence, shown with its most common DNA and genes. Within this sample are fewer than 450,000 distinct CDR3 sequences, with about 14% of them counted one time only. Clones ranked in the top ten supply around 28% of the sample. The specimen was blood. The receptors stem from a man in his fifties or sixties with Graves' ophthalmopathy.

This clonotype was recorded many times. The rearrangement joins TRBV30 to TRBJ1-2, with no clear D. Germline CDR1 GTSNPN, CDR2 SVGIG (reference sequence). Trimming shortened V by 4 bases and J by 5 bases, and 14 bases separated the two germline ends. This CDR3 region has 13 residues. CDR3 bases: TGTGCCTGGACCGAACACCCCGGATATGGCTACACCTTC. Translated: CAWTEHPGYGYTF.

This clonotype was picked up a small number of times. The junction shows a germline mismatch at one end, possibly a read error. V and J are TRBV12-3 or TRBV12-4 and TRBJ2-1; possible D gene TRBD2, 7 bases. This CDR3 is 14 amino acids long. The CDR3 spells CASSLGGVHNEQFF. The CDR3 region has the DNA TGTGCCAGCAGCTTAGGGGGGGTCCACAATGAGCAGTTCTTC.

This clonotype was counted ten times or more. V and J are TRBV2 and TRBJ2-2; a possible D gene is TRBD2 (6 bases). The germline CDR1 and CDR2 sequences are SNHLY and FYNNEI. V lost 7 bases, J lost 1 base, and 16 bases lay in between. The CDR3 spans 16 residues. Written as DNA, the CDR3 is TGTGCCAGCAAAAGCAGGCTAGCGAGGAACACCGGGGAGCTGTTTTTT. Translated: CASKSRLARNTGELFF.

This clonotype was detected ten times or more. This sequence joins TRBV11-3 and TRBJ2-7, with D perhaps TRBD2 (5 bases). The germline V and J ends were trimmed by 5 bases and 5 bases, with 13 bases remaining between them. Germline lookup yields CDR1 SGHNT and CDR2 YENEEA. The length of the CDR3 is 13 residues. The CDR3: CASSIWGDDEQYF. CDR3 DNA: TGTGCCAGCAGCATATGGGGAGATGACGAGCAGTACTTC.

The sample holds many counts of this clonotype. The chain recombines TRBV20-1 with TRBJ2-5, with D perhaps TRBD1 (6 bases). Trimming stripped 4 bases from V and 1 base from J, with 13 bases between. The CDR3 loop spans 14 amino acids. Per the germline V gene, CDR1 is DFQATT and CDR2 is SNEGSKA (reference sequence). The CDR3 region is CSAIPTGIQETQYF. The CDR3 DNA reads as TGCAGTGCTATACCAACAGGGATCCAAGAGACCCAGTACTTC.

This rearrangement joins TRBV29-1 to TRBJ2-1, with D unclear. Germline loops: CDR1 SQVTM, CDR2 ANQGSEA. With 3 bases removed from V and 4 bases from J, the gap between germline ends came to 16 bases. The CDR3 is 15 amino acids. CDR3 loop: CSVDSIAPNYNEQFF. As DNA, the CDR3 is TGCAGCGTTGACTCCATAGCCCCCAATTACAATGAGCAGTTCTTC.

This clonotype was observed a handful of times. This sequence joins TRBV18 and TRBJ2-6; 9 bases agree with TRBD1. The germline CDR1 and CDR2 sequences are KGHSH and LQKENI. V dropped 1 base and J dropped 4; count of bases not matched to a gene: 11. CDR3 length: 19 amino acids. CDR3 in DNA: TGTGCCAGCTCACCACAGGCCGGGACAGGGTCTCTCGGGGCCAACGTCCTGACTTTC. It is translated as CASSPQAGTGSLGANVLTF.

This clonotype was found a few times. V gene TRBV9 combines with J gene TRBJ2-7; maybe TRBD2 (5 bases). The germline V gene has CDR1 SGDLS and CDR2 YYNGEE. V lost 0 bases and J 6 bases, leaving 10 bases between the germline ends. This CDR3 is built from 13 residues. This CDR3 reads CASSVARGGEQYF. The CDR3 bases are TGTGCCAGCAGCGTAGCTCGCGGAGGCGAGCAGTACTTC.

The chain is built from TRBV7-9 and TRBJ2-5, with 8 bases matching TRBD1. Germline CDR1 and CDR2: SEHNR and FQNEAQ (reference sequence). V lost 5 bases, J lost 2 bases, and 7 bases stayed unmatched. There are 15 residues in the CDR3. This chain's CDR3 is CASSPPGTGQETQYF. CDR3 in DNA: TGTGCCAGCAGCCCTCCGGGGACAGGACAAGAGACCCAGTACTTC.

The chain employs TRBV24-1 and TRBJ2-7, with D possibly matching TRBD1 (6 bases). The CDR3 spans 15 residues. CDR1 KGHDR and CDR2 SFDVKD come from the germline V gene. V lost 7 bases and J 3 bases, leaving 18 bases between the germline ends. CDR3 nucleotides: TGTGCCACCAGCTCCCGGGACAACTCTTACTACGAGCAGTACTTC. Encoded protein: CATSSRDNSYYEQYF.

This clonotype was seen only a few times. This sequence joins TRBV5-5 and TRBJ2-6; D ambiguous. The CDR3 extends over 16 amino acids. Trimming removed 0 bases from V and 2 bases from J, with 9 bases in between. Germline lookup yields CDR1 SGHKS and CDR2 YYEKEE (reference sequence). For the CDR3, the DNA is TGTGCCAGCAGCTTGGTTCTCCGAACTGGGGCCAACGTCCTGACTTTC. It translates to CASSLVLRTGANVLTF.

The chain couples TRBV7-6 to TRBJ2-2; D may match TRBD1 or TRBD2 (5 bases each). Trimming removed 5 bases from V and 1 base from J, with 11 bases in between. Germline-derived CDR1 and CDR2 are SGHVS and FNYEAQ. The CDR3 has 15 amino acids. For the CDR3, the DNA is TGTGCCAGCAGCGGTCCGGGACGGAACACCGGGGAGCTGTTTTTT. Residues: CASSGPGRNTGELFF.

This clonotype appeared many times. The chain is built from TRBV20-1 and TRBJ2-1, with D perhaps TRBD1 or TRBD2 (5 bases each). V lost 5 bases and J lost 8, with 25 bases in between. CDR1 and CDR2 (germline): DFQATT, SNEGSKA (reference sequence). The CDR3 has 16 amino acids. The CDR3 DNA reads as TGCAGTGCTCCAATGAGGGGCCTCGGCTGGGGTGATGAGCAGTTCTTC. It translates to CSAPMRGLGWGDEQFF.

This clonotype was picked up many times. The CDR3 DNA is TGCAGTGCTAGAGATACTAGCGGGAGGGCCGGGGCAGATACGCAGTATTTT. Protein product: CSARDTSGRAGADTQYF. The V and J genes are TRBV20-1 and TRBJ2-3; TRBD2 matches at 13 bases. V was pared by 0 bases and J by 4 bases, with 7 bases of the junction left unmatched. CDR3 length: 17 residues. Germline V CDR1 and CDR2: DFQATT, SNEGSKA (reference sequence).

This clonotype was observed at least ten times. V and J are TRBV12-5 and TRBJ2-2; no reliable D call. This CDR3 is built from 13 residues. Germline CDR1 reads LGHNT; CDR2 reads FRNRAP. Deletions cut 6 bases from V and 6 bases from J, with 11 bases between. The chain's CDR3 is CASGRLKAGELFF. In nucleotides, the CDR3 is TGTGCTAGTGGCAGACTTAAGGCCGGGGAGCTGTTTTTT.

CDR3 coding DNA: TGCAGTGCCGGGGGACAGGGAAAAGAGACCCAGTACTTC. This gives the protein CSAGGQGKETQYF. The V and J genes are TRBV20-1 and TRBJ2-5; 9 positions agree with TRBD1. Germline lookup yields CDR1 DFQATT and CDR2 SNEGSKA (reference sequence). V lost 6 bases to trimming and J lost 3 bases; unmatched junction nucleotides: 5. There are 13 residues in the CDR3.

This clonotype was seen many times. The chain joins TRBV3-1 to TRBJ2-2; 7 bases line up with TRBD1. The V segment lost 4 bases and the J segment 7 bases; nucleotides outside the gene matches: 9. Per germline, CDR1 LGHDT and CDR2 YNNKEL (reference sequence). This CDR3 comprises 15 residues. In DNA form, the CDR3 reads TGTGCCAGCAGCCGCCTAGAGGGGGCGGGCGGGGAGCTGTTTTTT. Its protein product is CASSRLEGAGGELFF.

This sequence joins TRBV6-2 or TRBV6-3 and TRBJ2-3, with D maybe TRBD2 (6 bases). The germline gives CDR1 MNHEY, CDR2 SVGEGT. Trimming cost V 0 bases and J 3 bases, with 22 bases left between them. The CDR3 runs to 19 residues. The CDR3 sequence is CASSYSMVSGPSMTDTQYF. In DNA form, the CDR3 reads TGTGCCAGCAGTTACTCGATGGTGAGCGGGCCGAGCATGACAGATACGCAGTATTTT.

A remark on this clonotype: A much larger clone is a single base away; this may be a read error. This rearrangement joins TRBV7-9 to TRBJ2-5; 11 positions match TRBD2. Germline CDR1 is SEHNR and CDR2 is FQNEAQ (reference sequence). This CDR3 has 16 amino acids. The CDR3 spells CASGLSELAGEETQYF. CDR3 bases: TGTGCCAGCGGCTTATCGGAACTAGCGGGAGAGGAGACCCAGTACTTC.

This clonotype was picked up a small number of times. This rearrangement joins TRBV10-3 to TRBJ1-2; tentatively, D is TRBD1 (5 bases). Germline loops: CDR1 ENHRY, CDR2 SYGVKD. V was clipped by 2 bases and J by 4 bases, with 14 bases between them. CDR3 length: 15 residues. The CDR3 nucleotides read TGTGCCATCAGTGAGCTCGGGACTCCTACCTATGGCTACACCTTC. This translates into CAISELGTPTYGYTF.